The 22 T cell receptor beta chains in this list originate from one sample, sequenced in a study of cytomegalovirus exposure and HLA in healthy donors. The PCR employed 60 Vbeta primers together with 13 Jbeta primers. The method was immunoSEQ multiplex PCR; TCRdb's version includes in-frame clones alone and lacks a portion of them. The sample records 200,000 or so clones, approximately 80% being singletons. The sequenced material came from PBMCs. These TCRs come from a male donor in good health and CMV-seronegative.

The chain recombines TRBV9 with TRBJ1-1; TRBD1 matches at 8 bases. Germline CDR1 and CDR2: SGDLS and YYNGEE. After removal of 5 bases from V and 2 bases from J, the junction contained 8 bases not matched to a gene. The CDR3 loop spans 15 amino acids. CDR3 sequence: CASRETGAVNTEAFF. The CDR3 nucleotides are TGTGCCAGCAGGGAGACAGGGGCGGTAAACACTGAAGCTTTCTTT.

The chain joins TRBV6-5 to TRBJ2-3; tentatively, D is TRBD2 (6 bases). CDR1 and CDR2 from the germline V gene are MNHEY and SVGAGI. V was clipped by 6 bases and J by 5 bases, with 18 bases between them. The CDR3 extends over 15 amino acids. CDR3 protein: CASRPPGVSGDTQYF. Here the CDR3 DNA reads TGTGCCAGCAGACCTCCGGGAGTTTCCGGAGATACGCAGTATTTT.

The rearrangement uses TRBV27 and TRBJ2-7, with 9 bases lining up with TRBD2. The CDR3 extends over 14 amino acids. V dropped 5 bases and J dropped 3; count of bases not matched to a gene: 5. From germline, CDR1 is MNHEY and CDR2 SMNVEV (reference sequence). In DNA, the CDR3 is TGTGCCAGCAGTCCAGGGACTAGCTACTACGAGCAGTACTTC. Translated: CASSPGTSYYEQYF.

The V gene is TRBV29-1, the J gene TRBJ2-7, with 10 bases lining up with TRBD1. The trim removed 5 bases at V and 2 bases at J, leaving 6 bases unmatched. The germline V gene has CDR1 SQVTM and CDR2 ANQGSEA. The CDR3 contains 14 residues. DNA for the CDR3: TGCAGCGTTCAGTCCGGGACAGGGGCCTACGAGCAGTACTTC. As protein: CSVQSGTGAYEQYF.

This clone was seen a few times. The CDR3 region has the DNA TGCGCCAGCAGCCTTAGGGTAGCGGGTAGCACAGATACGCAGTATTTT. This encodes CASSLRVAGSTDTQYF. The chain is built from TRBV5-1 and TRBJ2-3, with 7 bases lining up with TRBD2. Germline assignment: CDR1 SGHRS and CDR2 YFSETQ. This CDR3 has 16 amino acids. Trimming took 4 bases from V and 0 from J; bases not matched to a gene: 8. The full variable domain, rest sourced from reference TRBV5-1 and TRBJ2-3, is KAGVTQTPRYLIKTRGQQVTLSCSPISGHRSVSWYQQTPGQGLQFLFEYFSETQRNKGNFPGRFSGRQFSNSRSEMNVSTLELGDSALYLCASSLRVAGSTDTQYFGPGTRLTVL.

This chain uses TRBV10-2 with TRBJ2-1; the D gene is possibly TRBD2 (6 bases). The germline gives CDR1 WSHSY, CDR2 SAAADI. Trimming stripped 0 bases from V and 3 bases from J, with 9 bases between. The CDR3 contains 15 residues. CDR3 loop: CASSESTAGYNEQFF. Written as DNA, the CDR3 is TGCGCCAGCAGTGAGTCGACAGCGGGCTACAATGAGCAGTTCTTC.

In DNA, the CDR3 is TGTGCCATCAGTGAGACGCTCTACTACGAGCAGTACTTC. It is translated as CAISETLYYEQYF. This chain uses TRBV10-3 with TRBJ2-7; no definite D call. The CDR3 extends over 13 amino acids. Germline CDR1 reads ENHRY; CDR2 reads SYGVKD. Trimming left V 2 bases short and J 3 bases short, with 8 bases between.

This clone was picked up a small number of times. This chain joins TRBV7-3 and TRBJ2-3; D unclear. The CDR3 contains 14 residues. Germline values: CDR1 SGHTA, CDR2 FQGTGA. Trimming removed 4 bases at V and 4 bases at J, with 12 bases between. In nucleotides, the CDR3 is TGTGCCAGCAGCTCCCCACAGACCCCAGATACGCAGTATTTT. Translation gives CASSSPQTPDTQYF.

The CDR3 region is CASSVGGRRLDQPQHF. CDR3 coding DNA: TGTGCCAGCAGCGTAGGAGGCAGGAGACTAGATCAGCCCCAGCATTTT. V and J are TRBV9 and TRBJ1-5; no definite D call. Trimming stripped 0 bases from V and 5 bases from J, with 15 bases between. Germline V gene lookup returns CDR1 SGDLS and CDR2 YYNGEE. The CDR3 consists of 16 residues.

The chain couples TRBV7-2 to TRBJ2-1; 10 positions agree with TRBD2. Trimming removed 5 bases from V and 6 bases from J; junction bases left unmatched: 10. This CDR3 is built from 16 residues. Per germline, CDR1 SGHTA and CDR2 FQGNSA. The CDR3 reads CASSNRPAGGRNEQFF. The CDR3 DNA reads as TGTGCCAGCAGCAACCGACCAGCGGGAGGGCGCAATGAGCAGTTCTTC.

The V call is TRBV4-1, the J call TRBJ2-3, with 11 nucleotides matching TRBD2. With V trimmed by 2 bases and J by 3 bases, 10 bases remained unmatched. The germline CDR1 and CDR2 sequences are MGHRA and YSYEKL. The CDR3 is made up of 18 amino acids. Written as DNA, the CDR3 is TGCGCCAGCAGCCAATCCGGGATAGCGGGAGGGGGTACAGATACGCAGTATTTT. It encodes CASSQSGIAGGGTDTQYF.

This chain connects TRBV6-5 to TRBJ2-1; D possibly corresponds to TRBD2 (6 bases). Germline V lookup: CDR1 MNHEY, CDR2 SVGAGI. This CDR3 is 15 amino acids long. V dropped 7 bases and J dropped 4 bases, with 17 bases sitting between them. The CDR3 is CASKSGRRVYNEQFF. The CDR3 nucleotides are TGTGCCAGCAAGTCCGGGAGACGCGTTTACAATGAGCAGTTCTTC.

The chain recombines TRBV6-1 with TRBJ2-7, with a possible D match to TRBD1 (6 bases). Germline assignment: CDR1 MNHNS and CDR2 SASEGT. This CDR3 has 14 amino acids. The germline V and J ends were trimmed by 3 bases and 2 bases, with 11 bases remaining between them. CDR3 residues: CASSDLGGPYEQYF. The CDR3, as DNA: TGTGCCAGCAGTGACCTAGGGGGACCCTACGAGCAGTACTTC.

The chain uses TRBV9 and TRBJ2-1, with 14 bases matching TRBD2. The V gene's germline CDR1 is SGDLS and CDR2 YYNGEE. This CDR3 contains 16 residues. Trimming took 3 bases from V and 7 from J; bases not matched to a gene: 6. CDR3 coding DNA: TGTGCCAGCAGCGAACCGGGACTAGCGGGGGTTAATGAGCAGTTCTTC. Translating it yields CASSEPGLAGVNEQFF.

The rearrangement uses TRBV7-8 and TRBJ1-5, with D possibly being TRBD1 (5 bases). CDR3 size: 15 residues. Trimming removed 2 bases from V and 0 bases from J, with 8 bases in between. Germline CDR1 is SGHVS and CDR2 is FQNEAQ. The CDR3 loop is CASSLSQASNQPQHF. Written as DNA, the CDR3 is TGTGCCAGCAGCTTATCACAGGCTAGCAATCAGCCCCAGCATTTT. The full variable domain, in which reference TRBV7-8 and TRBJ1-5 provide the parts outside the CDR3, is GAGVSQSPRYKVAKRGQDVALRCDPISGHVSLFWYQQALGQGPEFLTYFQNEAQLDKSGLPSDRFFAERPEGSVSTLKIQRTQQEDSAVYLCASSLSQASNQPQHFGDGTRLSIL.

The gene calls are TRBV13 and TRBJ1-3; D gene unclear. Germline assignment: CDR1 PRHDT and CDR2 FYEKMQ (reference sequence). The CDR3 extends over 12 amino acids. Between the trimmed V and J ends, which lost 1 base and 4 bases, there was a span of 2 bases. The DNA for the CDR3 is TGTGCCAGCAGCTTAGCGGGAAACACCATATATTTT. Residues: CASSLAGNTIYF.

The V and J genes are TRBV6-5 and TRBJ1-2; D is possibly TRBD1 (6 bases). CDR1 is MNHEY and CDR2 is SVGAGI in the germline V gene. This CDR3 comprises 14 residues. V was clipped by 6 bases and J by 8 bases, with 19 bases between them. CDR3 loop: CASRPRQARGGYTF. In nucleotides, the CDR3 is TGTGCCAGCAGGCCCCGACAGGCGCGTGGGGGCTACACCTTC.

This clone was seen more than once but under ten times. This chain links TRBV10-3 with TRBJ1-5, with D possibly being TRBD1 (6 bases). The ends were cut back, 4 bases at V and 5 bases at J, with 12 bases in the middle. Per germline, CDR1 ENHRY and CDR2 SYGVKD. This CDR3 region has 14 residues. The DNA of the CDR3 is TGTGCCATCAGTGTGATGGCAGGGGATCAGCCCCAGCATTTT. Protein: CAISVMAGDQPQHF.

The rearrangement links TRBV5-1 to TRBJ2-3; TRBD2 agrees at 7 bases. Germline CDR1 is SGHRS and CDR2 is YFSETQ. The CDR3 covers 17 residues. V lost 4 bases to trimming and J lost 6 bases; unmatched junction nucleotides: 17. CDR3 sequence: CASSPHLRGSRPDTQYF. CDR3 DNA: TGCGCCAGCAGCCCCCACCTCCGCGGGAGCAGGCCCGATACGCAGTATTTT.

This clone came up once. The chain uses TRBV10-3 and TRBJ1-5, with D possibly TRBD1 on 5 matching bases. The length of the CDR3 is 14 residues. CDR1 and CDR2 (germline): ENHRY, SYGVKD. Trimming stripped 5 bases from V and 2 bases from J, with 10 bases between. The chain's CDR3 is CAISQGMGNQPQHF. The CDR3 bases are TGTGCCATCAGTCAGGGTATGGGCAATCAGCCCCAGCATTTT.

The rearrangement links TRBV21-1 to TRBJ1-5. TRBV21-1 is tagged as a pseudogene. The CDR3 covers 15 residues. The CDR3 region is CASVGGEGGNQPQHF. The CDR3 nucleotides are TGTGCCAGCGTCGGTGGGGAGGGGGGCAATCAGCCCCAGCATTTT.

This chain connects TRBV27 to TRBJ1-5, with no clear D. V was pared by 4 bases and J by 3 bases, with 7 bases between. Germline V lookup: CDR1 MNHEY, CDR2 SMNVEV (reference sequence). This CDR3 region has 13 residues. CDR3 protein: CASSSRANQPQHF. The CDR3 DNA sequence: TGTGCCAGCAGTTCCCGAGCCAATCAGCCCCAGCATTTT.